The 26 T cell receptor beta chains reported below all come from one sample, sequenced in a study of blood T cell repertoires in COVID-19. Using immunoSEQ multiplex PCR, the repertoire was profiled, and TCRdb retains in-frame clones only, with some absent. The sample yields 250,000 or so clones, 86% seen once. The sequencing input was peripheral blood. These receptors were taken from a man aged 25-40 years with active or convalescent COVID-19.

The chain couples TRBV10-1 to TRBJ2-2; TRBD1 is a possible D gene (5 bases). CDR1 WNHNN and CDR2 SYGVQD come from the germline V gene (reference sequence). The CDR3 is made up of 18 amino acids. The V and J ends lost 0 bases and 0 bases respectively, with 14 bases between them. This CDR3 reads CASSESPRAKSNTGELFF. The CDR3 DNA reads as TGCGCCAGCAGTGAGTCCCCCAGGGCCAAATCGAACACCGGGGAGCTGTTTTTT.

The rearrangement joins TRBV4-1 to TRBJ2-2; TRBD2 matches 9 bases. CDR3 size: 17 residues. Looked up from germline, CDR1 is MGHRA and CDR2 is YSYEKL. Trimming cost V 0 bases and J 8 bases; bases outside gene matches: 10. CDR3 nucleotides: TGCGCCAGCAGCCAAGACGCCCACGTAACTAGCGGGGGGGAGCTGTTTTTT. Amino acids: CASSQDAHVTSGGELFF.

This clone was detected only a few times. The chain employs TRBV5-1 and TRBJ2-5, with 7 bases matching TRBD1. Trimming cost V 1 base and J 5 bases; bases outside gene matches: 8. The CDR3 has 15 amino acids. Germline loops: CDR1 SGHRS, CDR2 YFSETQ. CDR3: CASSLKGASGETQYF. CDR3 DNA sequence: TGCGCCAGCAGCTTGAAGGGGGCTTCTGGGGAGACCCAGTACTTC. The full variable domain, in which reference TRBV5-1 and TRBJ2-5 provide the parts outside the CDR3, is KAGVTQTPRYLIKTRGQQVTLSCSPISGHRSVSWYQQTPGQGLQFLFEYFSETQRNKGNFPGRFSGRQFSNSRSEMNVSTLELGDSALYLCASSLKGASGETQYFGPGTRLLVL.

CDR3 sequence (DNA): TGTGCCACCAGTGATTGGACTAGCGGAACAGATACGCAGTATTTT. Translation gives CATSDWTSGTDTQYF. The chain couples TRBV24-1 to TRBJ2-3, with TRBD2 matching over 10 bases. Per the germline V gene, CDR1 is KGHDR and CDR2 is SFDVKD. V shed 2 bases, J shed 3 bases, and the junction held 1 base outside the gene matches. This CDR3 is 15 amino acids long.

This chain uses TRBV5-1 with TRBJ2-1; 9 bases agree with TRBD1. There are 15 residues in the CDR3. V dropped 2 bases and J dropped 7; count of bases not matched to a gene: 7. Germline V lookup: CDR1 SGHRS, CDR2 YFSETQ. The CDR3 here is CASSLYRDRVNEQFF. In DNA form, the CDR3 reads TGCGCCAGCAGCTTATACCGGGACAGGGTAAATGAGCAGTTCTTC.

The chain combines TRBV6-5 with TRBJ1-1; D may be TRBD1 (5 bases). The CDR3 is 15 amino acids. Germline CDR1 is MNHEY and CDR2 is SVGAGI. The ends were cut back, 7 bases at V and 1 base at J, with 16 bases in the middle. The CDR3, as DNA: TGTGCCAGCAAGGCAATAGGAGGGGCGAACACTGAAGCTTTCTTT. Its translation is CASKAIGGANTEAFF.

The J gene is TRBJ2-2, the V gene TRBV7-6; maybe TRBD1 (6 bases). Germline assignment: CDR1 SGHVS and CDR2 FNYEAQ. This CDR3 comprises 16 residues. V dropped 0 bases and J dropped 1 base, with 9 bases sitting between them. CDR3 nucleotide sequence: TGTGCCAGCAGCTTAGCGGGGGCAGGGAACACCGGGGAGCTGTTTTTT. Amino acids: CASSLAGAGNTGELFF.

This chain joins TRBV11-2 and TRBJ1-2, with TRBD1 matching 9 bases. Trimming took 5 bases from V and 8 from J; bases not matched to a gene: 6. The CDR3 totals 13 residues. Germline CDR1 is SGHAT and CDR2 is FQNNGV. The CDR3 DNA reads as TGTGCCAGCAGCCGGGACAGGGCCCGGGGCTACACCTTC. Its protein product is CASSRDRARGYTF.

The chain recombines TRBV19 with TRBJ1-5, with D maybe TRBD1 (6 bases). This CDR3 is built from 13 residues. Germline CDR1 LNHDA, CDR2 SQIVND (reference sequence). V lost 4 bases, J lost 6 bases, and 10 bases lay in between. CDR3 region: CASSTTGIQPQHF. CDR3 nucleotides: TGTGCCAGTAGTACGACAGGTATTCAGCCCCAGCATTTT.

This chain links TRBV2 with TRBJ1-2, with D possibly TRBD1 on 6 matching bases. The germline V gene has CDR1 SNHLY and CDR2 FYNNEI. The CDR3 consists of 14 residues. Trimming pared 1 base from V and 7 bases from J, leaving 13 bases between. As DNA, the CDR3 is TGTGCCAGCAGTGAAGTTATAGGGGGTTTTGGCTACACCTTC. It is translated as CASSEVIGGFGYTF.

This sequence joins TRBV19 and TRBJ1-4; no clear D. This CDR3 spans 14 amino acids. V was shortened by 2 bases and J by 4 bases, with 8 bases between the two germline ends. Germline V gene data show CDR1 as LNHDA and CDR2 as SQIVND (reference sequence). The CDR3 loop is CASSITVYNEKLFF. CDR3 nucleotide sequence: TGTGCCAGTAGTATAACAGTCTATAATGAAAAACTGTTTTTT.

This clone has only a few counts. The chain is built from TRBV5-5 and TRBJ1-3, with D hard to call. The V end lost 0 bases, the J end lost 0 bases, and 4 bases lay between the germline ends. The CDR3 length is 14 residues. Germline loops: CDR1 SGHKS, CDR2 YYEKEE (reference sequence). CDR3 in DNA: TGTGCCAGCAGCTTGGGTCTCTCTGGAAACACCATATATTTT. This encodes CASSLGLSGNTIYF.

The CDR3: CASSSGSSYSNQPQHF. CDR3 nucleotide sequence: TGTGCCAGCAGCTCCGGGTCTTCCTATAGCAATCAGCCCCAGCATTTT. The chain links TRBV7-6 to TRBJ1-5; D unclear. Germline loops: CDR1 SGHVS, CDR2 FNYEAQ. This CDR3 has 16 residues. Trimming left V 4 bases short and J 0 bases short, with 13 bases between.

This clone is a singleton in its sample. The chain combines TRBV12-3 or TRBV12-4 with TRBJ2-7; the D gene is possibly TRBD1 (5 bases). The CDR3 length is 12 residues. Trimming pared 11 bases from V and 0 bases from J, leaving 11 bases between. The CDR3 DNA reads as TGTGCCGGCACCCAGGGCTCCTACGAGCAGTACTTC. It codes for CAGTQGSYEQYF.

Only one count was recorded for this clone. The chain is built from TRBV5-1 and TRBJ2-1; 9 nucleotides line up with TRBD2. V gave up 2 bases and J gave up 3 bases; unmatched junction bases: 6. The CDR3 extends over 16 amino acids. CDR1 and CDR2 from the germline V gene are SGHRS and YFSETQ. CDR3 in DNA: TGCGCCAGCAGCTTATTAGCGGGGGTGTTCTACAATGAGCAGTTCTTC. This encodes CASSLLAGVFYNEQFF.

V and J are TRBV9 and TRBJ1-2; 8 positions agree with TRBD1. V gave up 0 bases and J gave up 2 bases; unmatched junction bases: 9. Germline CDR1 and CDR2: SGDLS and YYNGEE. CDR3 length equals 17 residues. This chain's CDR3 is CASSVDAPGGGNYGYTF. CDR3 DNA sequence: TGTGCCAGCAGCGTAGACGCCCCAGGGGGCGGGAACTATGGCTACACCTTC.

For this clone: The same CDR3 also results from other DNA sequences found in this sample. This sequence joins TRBV6-5 and TRBJ2-7; 7 nucleotides match TRBD2. V shed 6 bases and J 1 base; nucleotides not matched to a gene: 6. The CDR3 contains 14 residues. Germline V lookup: CDR1 MNHEY, CDR2 SVGAGI. CDR3 region: CASRSSGGSYEQYF. The CDR3, as DNA: TGTGCCAGCAGATCTTCGGGGGGATCCTACGAGCAGTACTTC.

Note on this clone: Relative to the germline gene, one junction end is altered; a read error may explain this. The chain recombines TRBV4-1 with TRBJ2-7; the match to TRBD2 covers 11 bases. The CDR3 has 15 amino acids. The germline V gene encodes CDR1 MGHRA and CDR2 YSYEKL. The CDR3 nucleotides read TGCGCCAGCAGACAAGCTAGCGGGGGGAGGTACGAGCAGTACTTC. Translation: CASRQASGGRYEQYF.

On this clone itself: Other DNA sequences within the sample encode an identical CDR3. V is TRBV9 and J is TRBJ2-3; D is perhaps TRBD2 (7 bases). Trimming left V 2 bases short and J 0 bases short, with 10 bases between. The CDR3 is 15 residues long. Germline assignment: CDR1 SGDLS and CDR2 YYNGEE. This CDR3 reads CASSVRGASTDTQYF. DNA of the CDR3: TGTGCCAGCAGCGTTCGGGGGGCCAGCACAGATACGCAGTATTTT.

As for this clone: Additional DNA sequences in this sample encode the identical CDR3. The gene calls are TRBV27 and TRBJ2-1; 11 bases are a match to TRBD2. With 3 bases clipped from V and 5 bases from J, the junction kept 3 bases outside the gene matches. Germline V CDR1 and CDR2: MNHEY, SMNVEV (reference sequence). The CDR3 loop spans 15 amino acids. CDR3 protein: CASSLSLAGDNEQFF. The CDR3 bases are TGTGCCAGCAGTTTGTCACTAGCGGGGGACAATGAGCAGTTCTTC.

The rearrangement uses TRBV9 and TRBJ1-3; TRBD1 might be the D (5 bases). Germline V lookup: CDR1 SGDLS, CDR2 YYNGEE. The CDR3 runs 14 residues. V was cut by 1 base and J by 3 bases, with 8 bases left in between. The CDR3: CASSVQGVGNTIYF. The CDR3 nucleotides read TGTGCCAGCAGCGTACAAGGGGTTGGAAACACCATATATTTT.

The chain combines TRBV5-8 with TRBJ1-6; D call uncertain. This CDR3 spans 17 amino acids. Germline V gene lookup returns CDR1 SGHTS and CDR2 YDEGEE. With 4 bases removed from V and 0 bases from J, the gap between germline ends came to 14 bases. The CDR3 nucleotides are TGTGCCAGCAGCCCAGACCTAGCCGGCTCCTATAATTCACCCCTCCACTTT. This encodes CASSPDLAGSYNSPLHF. Full variable domain (missing parts from reference TRBV5-8 and TRBJ1-6): EAGVTQSPTHLIKTRGQQATLRCSPISGHTSVYWYQQALGLGLQFLLWYDEGEERNRGNFPPRFSGRQFPNYSSELNVNALELEDSALYLCASSPDLAGSYNSPLHFGNGTRLTVT.

The chain is built from TRBV27 and TRBJ1-2, with 7 bases matching TRBD1. V lost 3 bases to trimming and J lost 8 bases; unmatched junction nucleotides: 6. The CDR3 runs 13 residues. Germline CDR1 and CDR2: MNHEY and SMNVEV (reference sequence). The DNA of the CDR3 is TGTGCCAGCAGTTTCGTACAGGGGAGCGGCTACACCTTC. It is translated as CASSFVQGSGYTF.

The chain employs TRBV2 and TRBJ2-6; D is ambiguous. Germline lookup yields CDR1 SNHLY and CDR2 FYNNEI. The V end lost 8 bases, the J end lost 2 bases, and 10 bases lay between the germline ends. The CDR3 is 14 amino acids. As DNA, the CDR3 is TGTGCCAGCTCGGGTTCGGCTGGGGCCAACGTCCTGACTTTC. It specifies CASSGSAGANVLTF.

J is TRBJ1-2 and V is TRBV4-1, with 7 bases matching TRBD1. Germline V gene data show CDR1 as MGHRA and CDR2 as YSYEKL. V lost 4 bases to trimming and J lost 4 bases; unmatched junction nucleotides: 6. The CDR3 length is 14 residues. The DNA of the CDR3 is TGCGCCAGCAGCCGGGCACCAGGGGGCTATGGCTACACCTTC. As protein: CASSRAPGGYGYTF.

V gene TRBV11-2 combines with J gene TRBJ2-3; 9 bases align to TRBD2. The germline gives CDR1 SGHAT, CDR2 FQNNGV. The CDR3 loop spans 16 amino acids. V gave up 5 bases and J gave up 5 bases; unmatched junction bases: 11. As DNA, the CDR3 is TGTGCCAGCAGCCCTGGGCGGGGGGGAGTTAGAGATACGCAGTATTTT. Amino acids: CASSPGRGGVRDTQYF.